This TCR beta chain was observed in a study of post-analysis software for immune sequencing data. This clonotype was picked up one time. What it recognizes is unknown. Sequencing libraries made from TCR beta cDNA carried unique molecular identifiers. A population of roughly 0.9 to 11 million T cells gave rise to 450,000 to 500,000 cDNA molecules. TCRdb itself ran the PCR reads through MiXCR, one entry per CDR3 protein. The table has roughly 800,000 distinct CDR3 sequences, roughly 29% seen once. CDR1 SEHNR and CDR2 FQNEAQ come from the germline V gene (reference sequence). The CDR3 consists of 14 residues. V shed 4 bases and J 8 bases; nucleotides not matched to a gene: 7. Study outcomes and limitations: In patients, roughly 5 TRBV segments were more frequent than in controls, with TRBV5-6, TRBV5-1 and TRBV20-1 among them. Strong co-clustering by F measure was seen for same-batch samples. Diversity measured as normalized Chao1 was significantly lower in multiple sclerosis patients than in controls.

This rearrangement joins TRBV7-9 to TRBJ1-2, with 10 bases identical to TRBD1. Specimen: blood. The receptor was derived from a girl aged 10-17 years with multiple sclerosis. CDR3: CASSYGTGAGGYTF. CDR3 DNA: TGTGCCAGCAGCTATGGGACAGGGGCAGGAGGCTACACCTTC.